These T cell receptor beta chains were read from a single sample in a study of blood T cell repertoires in COVID-19. Repertoires were generated with immunoSEQ multiplex PCR, while TCRdb's copy carries only in-frame clones and drops some. The sample yields around 190,000 clones, around nine tenths seen once. Sequences were obtained from peripheral blood. The source is a man aged 18-30 years with active or convalescent COVID-19. Both conserved end residues are part of each CDR3. A D gene is named only where the DNA matches it firmly. Part of the rows lack a size; the others show once, few, many or a class for expanded clones.

TRBJ2-7 TRBV4-1 TRBD1 - TGCGCCAGCAGCCTCGGGACAGGGGCCCCCTACGAGCAGTACTTC CASSLGTGAPYEQYF
TRBJ1-6 TRBV7-9 TRBD1 - TGTGCCACTATGCGAGGGGGCAATAATTCACCCCTCCACTTT CATMRGGNNSPLHF
TRBJ2-2 TRBV5-1 - - TGCGCCAGCTCCTACGGTCTAGCGCTCGTACAAAAAGCGAATTCGGCCGGGGAGCTGTTTTTT CASSYGLALVQKANSAGELFF
TRBJ2-7 TRBV4-1 - - TGCGCCAGCAGCCAAGGAGACACACGGTACGAGCAGTACTTC CASSQGDTRYEQYF
TRBJ2-2 TRBV18 TRBD2 - TGTGCCAGCTCACCGACTAGCGGGAGTAGCGTCACCGGGGAGCTGTTTTTT CASSPTSGSSVTGELFF
TRBJ2-1 TRBV10-2 TRBD2 - TGCGCCATCCGGACTAGCGGGTACAATGAGCAGTTCTTC CAIRTSGYNEQFF
TRBJ2-1 TRBV11-1 - - TGTGCCAGTCGCCGGGAGATCGGTGAGCAGTTCTTC CASRREIGEQFF
TRBJ1-5 TRBV6-1 - - TGTGCCAGCAGTGAACCGGGGGGCGGCAATCAGCCCCAGCATTTT CASSEPGGGNQPQHF
TRBJ2-1 TRBV5-1 TRBD1 - TGCGCCAGCAGCATAGGACAGGGGGCTAATGAGCAGTTCTTC CASSIGQGANEQFF
TRBJ2-1 TRBV7-9 TRBD2 - TGTGCCAGCAGCTTAGTGTCGGGGACTAGCTCCTACAATGAGCAGTTCTTC CASSLVSGTSSYNEQFF
TRBJ2-5 TRBV19 TRBD2 - TGTGCCAGTAGTTCGGGACTAGCGGGGGCTCGAGAGACCCAGTACTTC CASSSGLAGARETQYF
TRBJ1-5 TRBV5-5 - - TGTGCCAGCAGCTTAGGGCGGGTTAGCAATCAGCCCCAGCATTTT CASSLGRVSNQPQHF
TRBJ1-3 TRBV7-2 - - TGTGCCAGCAGCTTCGCGGCGGGCAGAGGGTGGGGAAACACCATATATTTT CASSFAAGRGWGNTIYF
TRBJ2-7 TRBV7-9 TRBD2 - TGTGCCAGCAGGCCTCTGACTAGCGGGAGTGTACACGAGCAGTACTTC CASRPLTSGSVHEQYF
TRBJ2-5 TRBV9 - once TGTGCCAGCAGCGTACAGTCGGGAGAGACCCAGTACTTC CASSVQSGETQYF
TRBJ1-1 TRBV7-9 - - TGTGCCAGCAGCTTAGAAGGGGGTGGCACTGAAGCTTTCTTT CASSLEGGGTEAFF
TRBJ2-1 TRBV19 - - TGTGCCAGTAGTATAGGCTTAGCGGATTTCTCCTACAATGAGCAGTTCTTC CASSIGLADFSYNEQFF
TRBJ2-5 TRBV5-4 - - TGTGCCAGCAGCCCGGGGACAAAAGAGACCCAGTACTTC CASSPGTKETQYF
TRBJ2-7 TRBV7-9 - - TGTGCCAGCAGCCAAAGACAGGAGCTAAAGCAGTACTTC CASSQRQELKQYF
TRBJ1-1 TRBV7-9 - - TGTGCCAGCAGCTTAGTGGGAGGGGGCACTGAAGCTTTCTTT CASSLVGGGTEAFF
TRBJ2-3 TRBV4-3 - - TGCGCCAGCAGCCAACAGGAGGGCCAAACAGATACGCAGTATTTT CASSQQEGQTDTQYF
TRBJ1-2 TRBV11-2 - - TGTGCCAGCAGCTTAGGAGGTCCGGGACAAGGACACTATGGCTACACCTTC CASSLGGPGQGHYGYTF
TRBJ2-3 TRBV6-5 TRBD2 - TGTGCCAGCAGGTATCTAGCGGGGGCCACAGATACGCAGTATTTT CASRYLAGATDTQYF
TRBJ2-5 TRBV11-2 - - TGTGCCAGCAGCTTGTTGTCGGAGACCCAGTACTTC CASSLLSETQYF
TRBJ2-1 TRBV2 - - TGTGCCAGCAGTGAGGAGGTGAATGAGCAGTTCTTC CASSEEVNEQFF
TRBJ1-5 TRBV27 - - TGTGCCAGCAGTTTCCAGGGTAGCAATCAGCCCCAGCATTTT CASSFQGSNQPQHF
TRBJ2-1 TRBV21-1 - - TGTGCCAGCAGCAAAGAAGTTCGAGACAGGGGGTACAATGAGCAGTTCTTC CASSKEVRDRGYNEQFF
TRBJ2-1 TRBV9 TRBD2 - TGTGCCAGCAGCGTAGGGCTAGCGGGAGGTATCGGTGAGCAGTTCTTC CASSVGLAGGIGEQFF
TRBJ1-2 TRBV24-1 - few TGTGCCACCAGTGACGACTATGGCTACACCTTC CATSDDYGYTF
TRBJ2-1 TRBV7-7 TRBD1 - TGTGCTAGCAGCTTAGGGCAGGGGGCGGTGAATGAGCAGTTCTTC CASSLGQGAVNEQFF
TRBJ1-5 TRBV4-1 - - TGCGCCAGCAGCCAAGGGTGGGGGGGAAGTGGCAATCAGCCCCAGCATTTT CASSQGWGGSGNQPQHF
TRBJ2-5 TRBV7-7 TRBD2 - TGTGCTAGCAGCACCGGGACTAGCGCCCCTACGAGAGAGACCCAGTACTTC CASSTGTSAPTRETQYF
TRBJ1-3 TRBV29-1 TRBD1 - TGCAGCGCCGGAACAGGGGCTGGAAACACCATATATTTT CSAGTGAGNTIYF
TRBJ1-4 TRBV5-1 TRBD1 - TGCGCCAGCAGCTTTGGACCCGGGACAGGGGGTGAAAAACTGTTTTTT CASSFGPGTGGEKLFF
TRBJ2-2 TRBV11-2 - - TGTGCCAGCAGCTCCCTCGGAGGGAACACCGGGGAGCTGTTTTTT CASSSLGGNTGELFF
TRBJ2-5 TRBV12-3/TRBV12-4 - - TGTGCCAGCAGAGAGTCGGGTACGGAGACCCAGTACTTC CASRESGTETQYF
TRBJ2-7 TRBV20-1 - - TGCAGTGCGCGCACAGGGCACGAGCAGTACTTC CSARTGHEQYF
TRBJ2-1 TRBV3-1/TRBV3-2 - once TGTGCCAGCAGCCAAGATCAGGGCTTTACCTACAATGAGCAGTTCTTC CASSQDQGFTYNEQFF
TRBJ1-4 TRBV14 - - TGTGCCAGCAGCCACAGGGGCGCAACTAATGAAAAACTGTTTTTT CASSHRGATNEKLFF
TRBJ1-2 TRBV27 - - TGTGCCAGCAGTGGACATGGTGCTAACTATGGCTACACCTTC CASSGHGANYGYTF
TRBJ1-2 TRBV5-6 TRBD1 - TGTGCCAGCAACCTACAGGGGGCTGGTGGCTACACCTTC CASNLQGAGGYTF
TRBJ2-7 TRBV5-1 TRBD2 - TGCGCCAGCAGCTTAGCGGGAGGGCCATCCCACGAGCAGTACTTC CASSLAGGPSHEQYF
TRBJ2-1 TRBV18 - - TGTGCCAGCTCACTCCTGGAGGGGCGCGAAAATGAGCAGTTCTTC CASSLLEGRENEQFF
TRBJ2-1 TRBV7-3 TRBD2 - TGTGCCAGCAGCTTATCAGCGGGAGCCTACAATGAGCAGTTCTTC CASSLSAGAYNEQFF
TRBJ2-2 TRBV9 - - TGTGCCAGCAGCTCCCAGCGGACCGGGGAGCTGTTTTTT CASSSQRTGELFF
TRBJ1-2 TRBV15 TRBD1 - TGTGCCACCAGCAGAGGTGGGACAGCCTATGGCTACACCTTC CATSRGGTAYGYTF
TRBJ2-2 TRBV28 - - TGTGCCAGCAGCCCTCTGGGACTGACGAAGGACGGGGAGCTGTTTTTT CASSPLGLTKDGELFF
TRBJ1-5 TRBV30 - - TGTGCCTGGAACCAGGGGACACATAGCAATCAGCCCCAGCATTTT CAWNQGTHSNQPQHF
TRBJ1-6 TRBV21-1 - - TGTGCCAGCAGTTCGCCCCGGGGGAGCTCCTATAATTCACCCCTCCACTTT CASSSPRGSSYNSPLHF
TRBJ2-1 TRBV24-1 TRBD1 once TGTGCCACCAGTGATTTGCCCGGGACAGGGGGGAACAATGAGCAGTTCTTC CATSDLPGTGGNNEQFF
TRBJ2-3 TRBV30 - - TGTGCCGGCGAGGGGGGGACAGATACGCAGTATTTT CAGEGGTDTQYF
TRBJ1-1 TRBV7-3 TRBD1 - TGTGCCAGCAGCTTGGACAGGGCCACTGAAGCTTTCTTT CASSLDRATEAFF
TRBJ2-5 TRBV19 - - TGTGCCAGTAGTATAGATCGCTCGTCCGGGGATCAAGAGACCCAGTACTTC CASSIDRSSGDQETQYF
TRBJ2-2 TRBV30 TRBD2 - TGTGCCTGGACCACTAGCGGGGGGGCCAGGGAGCTGTTTTTT CAWTTSGGARELFF
TRBJ2-2 TRBV7-3 TRBD2 - TGTGCCAGCAGCCCGAGACTAGCGGGATCCGGGGAGCTGTTTTTT CASSPRLAGSGELFF
TRBJ2-2 TRBV6-5 TRBD2 - TGTGCCAGCAGTTACCGGGGGGCGAACACCGGGGAGCTGTTTTTT CASSYRGANTGELFF
TRBJ1-6 TRBV6-6 - - TGTGCCAGCAGTTACACGACTTCAGGGAAGCCTTCACCCCTCCACTTT CASSYTTSGKPSPLHF
TRBJ2-3 TRBV3-1/TRBV3-2 - - TGTGCCAGCAGCCGAAGGCTGGGGGGGGGCCTCACAGATACGCAGTATTTT CASSRRLGGGLTDTQYF
TRBJ2-5 TRBV16 - - TGTGCCAGCAGCCACGTATCCGGGTCCGGCGAGACCCAGTACTTC CASSHVSGSGETQYF